This T cell receptor (beta chain) was identified during a study of shared clonotypes between healthy human individuals. Study summary: For every donor, three CD4 naive, three CD4 memory, two CD8 naive and one CD8 memory plates were used.

Remarks on this clone: Antigen unknown.

CDR3 length: 13 amino acids. Germline V lookup: CDR1 GTSNPN, CDR2 SVGIG (reference sequence). V shed 3 bases and J shed 4 bases, with 9 bases lying between them. Using immunoSEQ multiplex PCR, the repertoire was profiled, and TCRdb retains in-frame clones only, with some absent. The sample lists 1 million to 1.3 million clones, around 78% occurring once. Overall study findings and caveats: Four donors shared 5% to 5.5% of their naive CD4 clonotypes.

The V and J genes are TRBV30 and TRBJ1-4; D is perhaps TRBD1 (6 bases). The TCR sequence derives from a man aged 18 to 29 in good health. Some clones in this sample may be carry-over from other donors' samples. The specimen sequenced was memory CD4+ T cells from PBMCs. As to subset: CD45RA-negative fraction. This CDR3 is CAWRTQGNEKLFF. CDR3 coding DNA: TGTGCCTGGAGAACACAGGGTAATGAAAAACTGTTTTTT. Full variable domain (outside the CDR3, taken from reference TRBV30 and TRBJ1-4): SQTIHQWPATLVQPVGSPLSLECTVEGTSNPNLYWYRQAAGRGLQLLFYSVGIGQISSEVPQNLSASRPQDRQFILSSKKLLLSDSGFYLCAWRTQGNEKLFFGSGTQLSVL.